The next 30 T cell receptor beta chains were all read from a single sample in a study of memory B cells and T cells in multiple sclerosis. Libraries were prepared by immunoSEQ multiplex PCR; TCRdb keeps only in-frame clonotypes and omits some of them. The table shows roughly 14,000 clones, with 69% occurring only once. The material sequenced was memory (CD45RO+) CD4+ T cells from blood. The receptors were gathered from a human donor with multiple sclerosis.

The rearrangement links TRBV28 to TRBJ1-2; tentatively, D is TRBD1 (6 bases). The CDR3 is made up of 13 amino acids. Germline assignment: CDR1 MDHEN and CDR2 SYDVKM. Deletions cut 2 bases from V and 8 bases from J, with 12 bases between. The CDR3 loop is CASSLGGAWGYTF. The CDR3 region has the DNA TGTGCCAGCAGTTTAGGGGGGGCGTGGGGCTACACCTTC.

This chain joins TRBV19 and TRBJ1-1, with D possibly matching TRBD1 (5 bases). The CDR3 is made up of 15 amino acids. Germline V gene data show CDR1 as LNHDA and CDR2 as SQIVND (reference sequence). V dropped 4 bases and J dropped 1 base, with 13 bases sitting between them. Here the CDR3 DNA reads TGTGCCAGTAGTAAGCAGGGTCTTCCGAACACTGAAGCTTTCTTT. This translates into CASSKQGLPNTEAFF.

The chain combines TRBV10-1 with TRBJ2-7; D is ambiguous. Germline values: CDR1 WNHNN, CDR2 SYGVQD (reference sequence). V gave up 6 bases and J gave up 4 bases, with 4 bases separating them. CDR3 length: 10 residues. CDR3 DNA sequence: TGCGCCAGCAGATCATACGAGCAGTACTTC. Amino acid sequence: CASRSYEQYF.

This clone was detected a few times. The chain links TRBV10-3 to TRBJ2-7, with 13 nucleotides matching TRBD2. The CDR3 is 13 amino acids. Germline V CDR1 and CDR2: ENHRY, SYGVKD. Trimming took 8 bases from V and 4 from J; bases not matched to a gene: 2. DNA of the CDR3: TGTGCCATCTGGACTAGCGGGAGTTACGAGCAGTACTTC. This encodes CAIWTSGSYEQYF.

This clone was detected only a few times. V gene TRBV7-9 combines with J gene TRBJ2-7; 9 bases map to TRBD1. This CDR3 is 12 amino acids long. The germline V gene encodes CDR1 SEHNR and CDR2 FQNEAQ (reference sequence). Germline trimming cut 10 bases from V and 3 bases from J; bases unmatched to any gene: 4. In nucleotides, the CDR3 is TGTGCCACCGGACAGGGGATCTACGAGCAGTACTTC. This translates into CATGQGIYEQYF.

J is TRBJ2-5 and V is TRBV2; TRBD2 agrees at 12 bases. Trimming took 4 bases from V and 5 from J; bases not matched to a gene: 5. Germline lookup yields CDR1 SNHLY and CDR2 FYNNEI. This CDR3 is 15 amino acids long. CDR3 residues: CASSAQTSGGETQYF. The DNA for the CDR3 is TGTGCCAGCAGTGCCCAGACTAGCGGGGGTGAGACCCAGTACTTC.

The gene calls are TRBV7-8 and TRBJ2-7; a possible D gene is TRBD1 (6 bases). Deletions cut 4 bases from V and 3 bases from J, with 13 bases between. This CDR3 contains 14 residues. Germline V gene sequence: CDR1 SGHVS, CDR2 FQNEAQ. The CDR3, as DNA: TGTGCCAGCAGCTCCCTGGACAGTGACTACGAGCAGTACTTC. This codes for CASSSLDSDYEQYF.

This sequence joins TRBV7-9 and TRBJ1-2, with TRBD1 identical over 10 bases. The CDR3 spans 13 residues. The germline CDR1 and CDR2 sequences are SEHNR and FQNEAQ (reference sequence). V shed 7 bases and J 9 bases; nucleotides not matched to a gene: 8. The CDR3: CASTGTGVVSYTF. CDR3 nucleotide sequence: TGTGCCAGCACCGGGACAGGGGTGGTGAGCTACACCTTC.

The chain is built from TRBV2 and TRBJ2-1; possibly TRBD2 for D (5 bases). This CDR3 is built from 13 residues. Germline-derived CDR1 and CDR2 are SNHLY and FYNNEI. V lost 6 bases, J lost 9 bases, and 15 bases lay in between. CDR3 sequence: CASRDVAGGEQFF. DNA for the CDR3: TGTGCCAGCAGAGACGTCGCGGGCGGTGAGCAGTTCTTC.

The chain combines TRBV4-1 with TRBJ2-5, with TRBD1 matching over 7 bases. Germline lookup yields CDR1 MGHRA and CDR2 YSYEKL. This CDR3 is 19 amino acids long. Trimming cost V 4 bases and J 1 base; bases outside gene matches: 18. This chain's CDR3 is CASSLPDRTDRYRQETQYF. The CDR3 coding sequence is TGCGCCAGCAGCCTCCCGGACAGGACTGACCGCTACCGCCAAGAGACCCAGTACTTC.

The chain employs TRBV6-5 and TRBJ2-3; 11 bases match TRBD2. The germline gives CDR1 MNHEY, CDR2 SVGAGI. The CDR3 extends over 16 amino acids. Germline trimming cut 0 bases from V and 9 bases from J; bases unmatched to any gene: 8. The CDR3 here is CASSYSRTSGSVTQYF. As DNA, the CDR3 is TGTGCCAGCAGTTACTCTCGGACTAGCGGGTCGGTGACGCAGTATTTT.

CDR3 sequence: CAWSVRDRYNEQFF. The CDR3 bases are TGTGCCTGGAGTGTACGGGACAGGTACAATGAGCAGTTCTTC. The rearrangement links TRBV30 to TRBJ2-1; 8 positions agree with TRBD1. Germline-derived CDR1 and CDR2 are GTSNPN and SVGIG (reference sequence). The CDR3 covers 14 residues. V lost 0 bases, J lost 4 bases, and 2 bases stayed unmatched.

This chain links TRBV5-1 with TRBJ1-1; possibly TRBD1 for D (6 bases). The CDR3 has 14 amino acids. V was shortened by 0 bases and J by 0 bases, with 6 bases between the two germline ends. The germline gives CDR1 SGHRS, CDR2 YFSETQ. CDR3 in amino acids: CASSLDRVNTEAFF. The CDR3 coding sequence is TGCGCCAGCAGCTTGGACAGGGTGAACACTGAAGCTTTCTTT.

CDR3 residues: CASSKGQGAVAKNIQYF. For the CDR3, the DNA is TGTGCCAGCAGCAAAGGACAGGGGGCAGTAGCCAAAAACATTCAGTACTTC. The chain employs TRBV13 and TRBJ2-4; 11 nucleotides align to TRBD1. Germline-derived CDR1 and CDR2 are PRHDT and FYEKMQ (reference sequence). V was pared by 5 bases and J by 0 bases, with 6 bases of the junction left unmatched. The CDR3 loop spans 17 amino acids.

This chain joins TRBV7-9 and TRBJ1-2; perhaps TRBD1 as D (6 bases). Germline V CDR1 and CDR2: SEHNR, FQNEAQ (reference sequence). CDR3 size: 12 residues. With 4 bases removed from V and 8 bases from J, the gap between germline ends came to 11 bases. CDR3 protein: CASSWDTKGYTF. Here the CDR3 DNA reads TGTGCCAGCAGCTGGGACACTAAGGGCTACACCTTC.

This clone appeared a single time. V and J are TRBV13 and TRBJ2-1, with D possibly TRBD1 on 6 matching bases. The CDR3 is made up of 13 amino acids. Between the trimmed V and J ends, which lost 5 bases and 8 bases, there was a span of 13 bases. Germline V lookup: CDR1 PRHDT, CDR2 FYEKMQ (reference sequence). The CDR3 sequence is CASSPTRGHEQFF. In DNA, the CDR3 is TGTGCCAGCAGCCCCACCAGGGGACATGAGCAGTTCTTC.

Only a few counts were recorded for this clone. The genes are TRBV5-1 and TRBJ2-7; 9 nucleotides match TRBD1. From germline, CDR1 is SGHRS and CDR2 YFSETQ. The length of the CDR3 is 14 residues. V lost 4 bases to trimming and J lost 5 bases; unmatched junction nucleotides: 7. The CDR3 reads CASSPGTGSNEQYF. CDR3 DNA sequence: TGCGCCAGCAGCCCCGGGACAGGGAGTAACGAGCAGTACTTC. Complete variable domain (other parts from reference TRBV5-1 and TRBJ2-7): KAGVTQTPRYLIKTRGQQVTLSCSPISGHRSVSWYQQTPGQGLQFLFEYFSETQRNKGNFPGRFSGRQFSNSRSEMNVSTLELGDSALYLCASSPGTGSNEQYFGPGTRLTVT.

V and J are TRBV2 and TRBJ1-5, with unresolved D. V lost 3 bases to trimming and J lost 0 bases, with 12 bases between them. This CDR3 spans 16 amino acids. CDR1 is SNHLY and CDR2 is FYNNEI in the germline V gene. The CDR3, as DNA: TGTGCCAGCAGTGATGGCGGGTCTTATAGCAATCAGCCCCAGCATTTT. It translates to CASSDGGSYSNQPQHF.

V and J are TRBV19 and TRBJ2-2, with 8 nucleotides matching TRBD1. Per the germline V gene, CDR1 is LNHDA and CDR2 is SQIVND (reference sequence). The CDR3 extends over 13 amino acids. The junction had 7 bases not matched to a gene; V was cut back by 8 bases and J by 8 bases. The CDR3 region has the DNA TGTGCCAGTTCAGACAGGGGAGTTGGGGAGCTGTTTTTT. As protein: CASSDRGVGELFF.

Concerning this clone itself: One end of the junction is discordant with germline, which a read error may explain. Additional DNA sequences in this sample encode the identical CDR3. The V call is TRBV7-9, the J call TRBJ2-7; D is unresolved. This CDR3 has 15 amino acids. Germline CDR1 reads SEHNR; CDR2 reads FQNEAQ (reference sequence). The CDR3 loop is CASSLSGYSTYEQYF. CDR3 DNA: TGTGCCAGCAGCTTATCTGGCTACAGCACCTATGAGCAGTACTTC.

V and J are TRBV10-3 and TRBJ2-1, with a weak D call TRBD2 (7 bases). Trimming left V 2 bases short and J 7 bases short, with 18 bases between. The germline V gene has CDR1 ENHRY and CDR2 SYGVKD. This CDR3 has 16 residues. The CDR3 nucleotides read TGTGCCATCAGTGAGGGGCGGGGGCTTTCGGGGAATGAGCAGTTCTTC. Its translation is CAISEGRGLSGNEQFF.

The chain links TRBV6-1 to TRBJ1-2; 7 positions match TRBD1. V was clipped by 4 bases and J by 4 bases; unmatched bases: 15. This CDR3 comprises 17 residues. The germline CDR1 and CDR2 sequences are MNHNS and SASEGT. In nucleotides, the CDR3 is TGTGCCAGCAGTGCAGGGGCAGGGGGATCGTGGAGCTATGGCTACACCTTC. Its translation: CASSAGAGGSWSYGYTF.

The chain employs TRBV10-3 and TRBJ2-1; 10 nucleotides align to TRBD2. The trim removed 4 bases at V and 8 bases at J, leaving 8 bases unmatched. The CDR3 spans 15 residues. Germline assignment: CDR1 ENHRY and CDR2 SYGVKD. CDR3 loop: CAISGKSGREDEQFF. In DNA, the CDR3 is TGTGCCATCAGTGGCAAGAGCGGGAGGGAAGATGAGCAGTTCTTC.

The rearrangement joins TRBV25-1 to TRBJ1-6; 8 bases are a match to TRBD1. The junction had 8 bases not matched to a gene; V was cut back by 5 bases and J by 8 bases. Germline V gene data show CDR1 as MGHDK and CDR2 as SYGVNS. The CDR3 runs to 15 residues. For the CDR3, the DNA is TGTGCCAGCAGTCCACGGACAGGGAAGGATTCACCCCTCCACTTT. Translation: CASSPRTGKDSPLHF. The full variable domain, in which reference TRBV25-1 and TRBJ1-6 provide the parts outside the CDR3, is EADIYQTPRYLVIGTGKKITLECSQTMGHDKMYWYQQDPGMELHLIHYSYGVNSTEKGDLSSESTVSRIRTEHFPLTLESARPSHTSQYLCASSPRTGKDSPLHFGNGTRLTVT.

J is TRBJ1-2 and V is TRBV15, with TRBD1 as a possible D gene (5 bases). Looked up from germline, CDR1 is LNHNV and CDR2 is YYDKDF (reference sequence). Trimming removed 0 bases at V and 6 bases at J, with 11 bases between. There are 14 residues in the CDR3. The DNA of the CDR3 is TGTGCCACCAGCAGAGACAGGGTGTCCCATGGCTACACCTTC. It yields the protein CATSRDRVSHGYTF.

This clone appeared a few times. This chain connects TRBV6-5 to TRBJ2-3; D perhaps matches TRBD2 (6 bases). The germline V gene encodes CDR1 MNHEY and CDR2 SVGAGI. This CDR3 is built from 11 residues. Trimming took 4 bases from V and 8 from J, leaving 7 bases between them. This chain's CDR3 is CASSWGGTQYF. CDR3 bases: TGTGCCAGCAGTTGGGGAGGTACGCAGTATTTT.

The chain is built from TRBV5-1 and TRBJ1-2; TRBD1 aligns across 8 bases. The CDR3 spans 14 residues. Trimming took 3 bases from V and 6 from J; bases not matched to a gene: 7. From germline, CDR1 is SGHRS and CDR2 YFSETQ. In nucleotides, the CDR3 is TGCGCCAGCAGCTGGGCGGACAGGGCAGATGGCTACACCTTC. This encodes CASSWADRADGYTF.

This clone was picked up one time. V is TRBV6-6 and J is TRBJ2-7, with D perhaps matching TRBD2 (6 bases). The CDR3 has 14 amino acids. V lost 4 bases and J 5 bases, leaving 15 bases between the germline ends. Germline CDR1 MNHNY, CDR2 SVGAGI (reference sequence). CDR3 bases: TGTGCCAGCAGTTGGGCGGGAAAAAGGAACGAGCAGTACTTC. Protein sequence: CASSWAGKRNEQYF.

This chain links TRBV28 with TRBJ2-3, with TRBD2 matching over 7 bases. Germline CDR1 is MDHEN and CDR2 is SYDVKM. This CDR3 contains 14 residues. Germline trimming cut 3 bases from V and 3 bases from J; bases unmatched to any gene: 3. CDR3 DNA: TGTGCCAGCAGTTTGGCGGGAGCAACAGATACGCAGTATTTT. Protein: CASSLAGATDTQYF.

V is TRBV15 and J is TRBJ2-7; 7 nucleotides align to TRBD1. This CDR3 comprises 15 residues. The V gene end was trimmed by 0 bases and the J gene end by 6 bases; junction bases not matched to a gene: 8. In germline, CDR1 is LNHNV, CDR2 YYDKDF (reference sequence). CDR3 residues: CATSRERQGVGEQYF. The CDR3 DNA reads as TGTGCCACCAGCAGAGAACGGCAGGGGGTAGGCGAGCAGTACTTC.